A selection of T cell receptor beta chains follows, all from one sample in a study of blood T cell repertoires in COVID-19. TCRdb's copy holds only in-frame clones and misses some; the assay was immunoSEQ multiplex PCR. Of 300,000 or so clones listed, roughly 90% are singletons. Source material: PBMCs or T cells enriched from blood (not recorded which). The receptors derive from a man aged 55 to 69 who had recovered from COVID-19. Each CDR3 is given with its conserved first and last residue. A D gene is named only where the DNA matches it firmly. Clone size is not always given. Where it is, it says once, few, many or a class for expanded clones.

>TRBD1|NA|TRBV12-3/TRBV12-4|TRBJ1-2
TGTGCCAGCAGCGGCGGGACAGGGTTTGGCTACACCTTC
CASSGGTGFGYTF
>NA|once|TRBV3-1/TRBV3-2|TRBJ1-5
TGTGCCAGCAGCCAGCAGGGAGGTCAGCCCCAGCATTTT
CASSQQGGQPQHF
>NA|NA|TRBV7-9|TRBJ1-1
TGTGCCAGCAGCTCCGACCCGCCTAGGGCTTTCTTT
CASSSDPPRAFF
>TRBD1|NA|TRBV12-3/TRBV12-4|TRBJ1-2
TGTGCCAGCAGCCCAGACAGGGCGGGAGGGTACACCTTC
CASSPDRAGGYTF
>NA|NA|TRBV6-5|TRBJ2-7
TGTGCCAGCCTTCTAGCAGAATTTTACGAGCAGTACTTC
CASLLAEFYEQYF
>TRBD1|NA|TRBV4-1|TRBJ1-6
TGCGCCAGCAGCCAGTTCGACAGGGTAAATAATTCACCCCTCCACTTT
CASSQFDRVNNSPLHF
>NA|NA|TRBV13|TRBJ2-3
TGTGCCAGCAGAGTTAGCGGAGCTAGCACAGATACGCAGTATTTT
CASRVSGASTDTQYF
>NA|NA|TRBV2|TRBJ1-5
TGTGCCAGCAGCAGGGAAGTCACTCAGCCCCAGCATTTT
CASSREVTQPQHF
>TRBD1|NA|TRBV4-1|TRBJ2-3
TGCGCCAGCAGCCTAACAGGGGTATGGACAGATACGCAGTATTTT
CASSLTGVWTDTQYF
>NA|NA|TRBV29-1|TRBJ1-5
TGCAGCGTTGGCGGGGGGACTGGTGGTCAGCCCCAGCATTTT
CSVGGGTGGQPQHF
>NA|NA|TRBV29-1|TRBJ1-1
TGCAGCGTGCTACCGGTCTTCGGAGACACTGAAGCTTTCTTT
CSVLPVFGDTEAFF
>TRBD2|NA|TRBV6-5|TRBJ2-5
TGTGCCAGCAGCAGGTCGGGGGGCCAAGAGACCCAGTACTTC
CASSRSGGQETQYF
>NA|NA|TRBV19|TRBJ2-1
TGTGCCAGTAGGGAGAGAGGGTGGAGCTCCTACAATGAGCAGTTCTTC
CASRERGWSSYNEQFF
>NA|NA|TRBV13|TRBJ2-1
TGTGCCAGCAGAAAGGGGATGGGGTACAATGAGCAGTTCTTC
CASRKGMGYNEQFF
>TRBD1|NA|TRBV7-2|TRBJ1-1
TGTGCCAGCAGCTGGCCCCGGGACAGTTTATTCACTGAAGCTTTCTTT
CASSWPRDSLFTEAFF
>NA|NA|TRBV7-6|TRBJ1-1
TGTGCCAGCAGCTTAGATCGCCGCCGAAGCGCTGAAGCTTTCTTT
CASSLDRRRSAEAFF
>NA|NA|TRBV12-3/TRBV12-4|TRBJ1-2
TGTGCCAGCAGTACGGGGGCTAACTATGGCTACACCTTC
CASSTGANYGYTF
>NA|NA|TRBV6-2/TRBV6-3|TRBJ1-2
TGTGCCAGCAGTCCCACAGGTGACTATGGCTACACCTTC
CASSPTGDYGYTF
>NA|NA|TRBV10-3|TRBJ1-2
TGTGCCATCAGACCCGCCGGGGGGACCTCCTATGGCTACACCTTC
CAIRPAGGTSYGYTF
>TRBD1|NA|TRBV5-1|TRBJ1-2
TGCGCCAGCAGCTTGGACAGGGGATATGGCTACACCTTC
CASSLDRGYGYTF
>NA|NA|TRBV6-5|TRBJ2-3
TGTGCCAGCAGTTACAGTAGGAGATCCGATACGCAGTATTTT
CASSYSRRSDTQYF
>TRBD2|NA|TRBV5-4|TRBJ2-1
TGTGCCAGCAGCTCCCGGACTAGCGGGGGGGCCAATGAGCAGTTCTTC
CASSSRTSGGANEQFF
>TRBD2|NA|TRBV5-5|TRBJ2-1
TGTGCCAGCAGCCTGGGACTAGCGGGCCACAATGAGCAGTTCTTC
CASSLGLAGHNEQFF
>NA|NA|TRBV9|TRBJ1-5
TGTGCCAGCAGCGTAGGGGTAGGGGTGCAGCCCCAGCATTTT
CASSVGVGVQPQHF
>TRBD1|few|TRBV19|TRBJ1-1
TGTGCCAGTAGTATAGATATACAGGGGCTTCTGAACACTGAAGCTTTCTTT
CASSIDIQGLLNTEAFF
>TRBD1|once|TRBV9|TRBJ1-3
TGTGCCAGCAGCGTAGCCCTCCTGCTCCCCGGGACAGGAATTGGAAACACCATATATTTT
CASSVALLLPGTGIGNTIYF
>NA|once|TRBV29-1|TRBJ1-1
TGCAGCGTTGGTCGTCAGGGTTTCGATCGAGGCACTGAAGCTTTCTTT
CSVGRQGFDRGTEAFF
>NA|once|TRBV11-2|TRBJ1-1
TGTGCCAGCAGCTTTGACAAGTCAGGAGCTTTCTTT
CASSFDKSGAFF
>NA|NA|TRBV11-3|TRBJ2-3
TGTGCCAGCAGTTTTGCGGGCGATACGCAGTATTTT
CASSFAGDTQYF
>TRBD2|NA|TRBV5-1|TRBJ2-3
TGCGCCAGCAGCTTGGCCGGGGGGTTTGACAAAGAGCAGTATTTT
CASSLAGGFDKEQYF
>NA|NA|TRBV7-9|TRBJ1-1
TGTGCCAGCAGCTATACGGGGGTGGTTGAAGCTTTCTTT
CASSYTGVVEAFF
>TRBD1|NA|TRBV9|TRBJ2-7
TGTGCCAGCAGCATCGGGACAGGAGTCTACGAGCAGTACTTC
CASSIGTGVYEQYF
>TRBD2|NA|TRBV18|TRBJ2-7
TGTGCCAGCTCACCAGGACTAGCGGGATTAGTCGAGCAGTACTTC
CASSPGLAGLVEQYF
>NA|NA|TRBV7-2|TRBJ2-1
TGTGCCAGCAGCTTACCTCGGGGCGGGGCAGTATCCTACAATGAGCAGTTCTTC
CASSLPRGGAVSYNEQFF
>NA|NA|TRBV3-1/TRBV3-2|TRBJ2-3
TGTGCCAGCGGCGGGGAATACACAGATACGCAGTATTTT
CASGGEYTDTQYF
>TRBD1|NA|TRBV24-1|TRBJ2-2
TGTGCCACCAGTGCCCCGGTGGGGACAGGGGCCACCGGGGAGCTGTTTTTT
CATSAPVGTGATGELFF
>NA|NA|TRBV24-1|TRBJ1-5
TGTACCACCAGTCGGGGGGACAATCAGCCCCAGCATTTT
CTTSRGDNQPQHF
>TRBD1|NA|TRBV15|TRBJ2-7
TGTGCCACCAGCAGAGATCAGACAGGGGACGAGCAGTACTTC
CATSRDQTGDEQYF
>NA|few|TRBV29-1|TRBJ1-3
TGCAGCGCCGGCGGCAGTGGAAACACCATATATTTT
CSAGGSGNTIYF
>NA|NA|TRBV7-9|TRBJ2-7
TGTGCCAGCAGCTCGGGTCAGCCCTACGAGCAGTACTTC
CASSSGQPYEQYF
>TRBD1|NA|TRBV5-1|TRBJ1-5
TGCGCCAGCAGCAGGGGACAGAATCAGCCCCAGCATTTT
CASSRGQNQPQHF
>NA|NA|TRBV24-1|TRBJ2-3
TGTGCCACCGCAACTAGCTTCGGCACAGATACGCAGTATTTT
CATATSFGTDTQYF
>NA|few|TRBV5-4|TRBJ2-7
TGTGCCAGCAGCCGGGGGAGCTCCTACGAGCAGTACTTC
CASSRGSSYEQYF
>NA|NA|TRBV12-5|TRBJ2-1
TGTGCTAGTGATCCCTGGGGGGGTCAGGGGAATGAGCAGTTCTTC
CASDPWGGQGNEQFF
>NA|NA|TRBV13|TRBJ2-1
TGTGCCAGCAGCTTAGGGGGCCTTGAGCAGTTCTTC
CASSLGGLEQFF
>NA|NA|TRBV6-5|TRBJ2-5
TGTGCCATCCAGATCGTGGAGACCCAGTACTTC
CAIQIVETQYF
>TRBD2|once|TRBV2|TRBJ2-1
TGTGCCAGCAGCTCAGAACTAGCGTTCGTCGATGAGCAGTTCTTC
CASSSELAFVDEQFF
>NA|NA|TRBV2|TRBJ1-1
TGTGCCAGCAGAAAGGGGGATTGGGGGAACACTGAAGCTTTCTTT
CASRKGDWGNTEAFF
>NA|NA|TRBV5-1|TRBJ1-4
TGCGCCAGCAGCGCAACTACAACTAATGAAAAACTGTTTTTT
CASSATTTNEKLFF
>TRBD1|NA|TRBV7-9|TRBJ2-3
TGTGCCAGCAGCTTTCCGGGACAGGGGACAGATACGCAGTATTTT
CASSFPGQGTDTQYF
>NA|NA|TRBV6-6|TRBJ2-1
TGTGCCAGCAGCTATACCTCTCACAGTGAGCAGTTCTTC
CASSYTSHSEQFF
>TRBD1|few|TRBV29-1|TRBJ2-1
TGCAGCGTTTGGGGACAGGGGGCTATAGGGCAGTTCTTC
CSVWGQGAIGQFF
>TRBD1|NA|TRBV6-5|TRBJ1-2
TGTGCCAGTCACGACAGGGGGCGTTTTGGCTACACCTTC
CASHDRGRFGYTF
>NA|NA|TRBV5-4|TRBJ2-2
TGTGCCAGCAGCTTGGGGGCCCAGGGGAACACCGGGGAGCTGTTTTTT
CASSLGAQGNTGELFF
>TRBD1|NA|TRBV7-6|TRBJ1-6
TGTGCCAGCAGCGGGACAGGGCTGAATTCACCCCTCCACTTT
CASSGTGLNSPLHF
>NA|NA|TRBV7-2|TRBJ1-5
TGTGCCAGCAGCTTAGCTGGGGGGAATCAGCCCCAGCATTTT
CASSLAGGNQPQHF
>TRBD1|NA|TRBV9|TRBJ1-3
TGTGCCAGCAGCGCTGGGACAGGGGGTTCTGGAAACACCATATATTTT
CASSAGTGGSGNTIYF
>NA|NA|TRBV27|TRBJ2-1
TGTGCCAGCGGCCCACACCGTCCCTCCTACAATGAGCAGTTCTTC
CASGPHRPSYNEQFF
>NA|once|TRBV2|TRBJ1-2
TGTGCCAGCACCTACAGGGAACGCTATTCTTATGGCTACACCTTC
CASTYRERYSYGYTF